This TCR beta chain was captured in a study of beta chain features in type 1 diabetes. Study conclusions and caveats: TCRB CDR3 length was moderately but significantly reduced in all four CD4+ subsets of Type 1 diabetes patients.

Note on this clone: Its antigen is as yet unknown.

Trimming stripped 2 bases from V and 2 bases from J, with 13 bases between. The CDR3 totals 15 residues. CDR1 SGHNT and CDR2 YYREEE come from the germline V gene (reference sequence). The authors reverse transcribed all of the isolated RNA, so sequencing captured expressed TCRB transcripts. Repertoires were generated with immunoSEQ multiplex PCR, while TCRdb's copy carries only in-frame clones and drops some. The data hold 630,000 or so clones, with more than 13% observed a single time. V is TRBV5-4 and J is TRBJ1-1, with D perhaps TRBD1 (6 bases). The receptor was derived from a man aged 18 to 29 with type 1 diabetes. Sequencing was performed on naive CD4+ T cells from blood. The chain's CDR3 is CASSLRGTANTEAFF. The CDR3, as DNA: TGTGCCAGCAGCTTAAGGGGGACGGCAAACACTGAAGCTTTCTTT.